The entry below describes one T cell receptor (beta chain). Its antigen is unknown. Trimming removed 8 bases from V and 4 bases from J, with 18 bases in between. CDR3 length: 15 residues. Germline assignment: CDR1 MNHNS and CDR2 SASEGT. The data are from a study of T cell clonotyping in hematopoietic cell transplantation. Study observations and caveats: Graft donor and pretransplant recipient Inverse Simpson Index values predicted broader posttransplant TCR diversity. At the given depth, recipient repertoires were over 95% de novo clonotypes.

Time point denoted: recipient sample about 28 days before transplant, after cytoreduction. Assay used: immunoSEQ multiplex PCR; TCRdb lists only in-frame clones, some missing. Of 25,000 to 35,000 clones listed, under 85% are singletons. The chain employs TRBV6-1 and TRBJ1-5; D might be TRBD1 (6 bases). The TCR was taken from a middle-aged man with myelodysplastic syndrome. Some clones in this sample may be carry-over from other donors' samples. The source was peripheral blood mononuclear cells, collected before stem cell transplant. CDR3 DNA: TGTGCCAGCCTGGGTGAGAGGGGGGGGAATCAGCCCCAGCATTTT. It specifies CASLGERGGNQPQHF.